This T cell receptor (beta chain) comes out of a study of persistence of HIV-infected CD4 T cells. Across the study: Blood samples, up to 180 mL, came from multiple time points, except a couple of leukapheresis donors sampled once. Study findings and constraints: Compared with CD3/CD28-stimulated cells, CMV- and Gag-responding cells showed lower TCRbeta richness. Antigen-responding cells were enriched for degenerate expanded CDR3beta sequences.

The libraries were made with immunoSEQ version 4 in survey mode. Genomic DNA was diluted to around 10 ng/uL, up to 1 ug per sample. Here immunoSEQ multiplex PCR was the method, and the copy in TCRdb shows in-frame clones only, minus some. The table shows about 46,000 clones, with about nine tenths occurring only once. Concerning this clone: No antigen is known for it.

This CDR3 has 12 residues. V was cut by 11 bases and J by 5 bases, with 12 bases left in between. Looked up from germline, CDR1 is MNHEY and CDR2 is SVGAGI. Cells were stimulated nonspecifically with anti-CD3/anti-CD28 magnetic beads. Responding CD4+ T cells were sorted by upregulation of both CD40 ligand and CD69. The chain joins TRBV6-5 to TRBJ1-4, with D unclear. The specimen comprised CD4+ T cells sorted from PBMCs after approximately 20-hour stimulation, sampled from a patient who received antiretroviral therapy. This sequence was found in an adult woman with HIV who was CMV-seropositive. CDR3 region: CAVGSSNEKLFF. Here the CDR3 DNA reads TGTGCCGTAGGCAGTTCAAATGAAAAACTGTTTTTT.